This T cell receptor (beta chain) appears in the sequencing data of a study of blood T cell repertoires in COVID-19. Study details: Spain, Italy and the United States supplied samples that represented acute and convalescent COVID-19.

The CDR3 is made up of 14 amino acids. V gave up 2 bases and J gave up 5 bases; unmatched junction bases: 3. CDR1 MDHEN and CDR2 SYDVKM come from the germline V gene. The protocol was immunoSEQ multiplex PCR, while the TCRdb copy is restricted to in-frame clones and leaves out a portion. Found here are approximately 80,000 clones, approximately 80% of them singletons; the top ten hold around 40%. The sequenced material came from peripheral blood. The gene calls are TRBV28 and TRBJ1-2; TRBD1 agrees at 9 bases. This clonotype was sampled from a man older than 75 with acute or convalescent COVID-19. The CDR3 spells CASSLNGQGYGYTF. The CDR3 DNA follows: TGTGCCAGCAGTTTAAACGGACAGGGGTATGGCTACACCTTC.